The next 13 T cell receptor beta chains were all read from a single sample in a study of blood T cell repertoires in COVID-19 (dated by TCRdb to 2020 to 2021). The method was the immunoSEQ multiplex PCR assay. In TCRdb, the immuneACCESS table is reduced to in-frame sequences with V and J assigned. These tables do not hold every clone; where another copy was compared, an unresolved V gene accounts for under half, and the others remain unexplained. Here the sample has fewer than 95,000 clones; 70% to 90% occur a single time. Of the sample, about 4.8% falls within the top ten clones. Material: peripheral blood. The receptors come from a woman of 80 years or more with acute or convalescent COVID-19.

The CDR3 here is CASSLGTSGASGADTQYF. CDR3 nucleotide sequence: TGTGCCAGCAGCTTAGGGACTAGCGGGGCCTCCGGGGCAGATACGCAGTATTTT. The rearrangement links TRBV7-3 to TRBJ2-3, with 13 bases lining up with TRBD2. Trimming removed 2 bases from V and 4 bases from J; junction bases left unmatched: 9. Germline V gene sequence: CDR1 SGHTA, CDR2 FQGTGA. This CDR3 spans 18 amino acids.

The chain couples TRBV10-3 to TRBJ2-1; 12 nucleotides agree with TRBD1. This CDR3 comprises 16 residues. The germline V gene encodes CDR1 ENHRY and CDR2 SYGVKD. V was pared by 2 bases and J by 6 bases, with 5 bases of the junction left unmatched. The CDR3: CAISEGTGGKVNEQFF. The CDR3 DNA reads TGTGCCATCAGTGAGGGGACAGGGGGCAAGGTCAATGAGCAGTTCTTC.

The genes are TRBV11-2 and TRBJ1-2, with TRBD1 as a possible D gene (5 bases). Per the germline V gene, CDR1 is SGHAT and CDR2 is FQNNGV. This CDR3 has 16 amino acids. V was shortened by 5 bases and J by 1 base, with 17 bases between the two germline ends. This CDR3 reads CASSDSFYRNNYGYTF. CDR3 DNA sequence: TGTGCCAGCAGCGATAGCTTTTACAGGAATAACTATGGCTACACCTTC.

The rearrangement joins TRBV30 to TRBJ2-5; 10 bases fit TRBD2. After removal of 2 bases from V and 5 bases from J, the junction contained 5 bases not matched to a gene. Per the germline V gene, CDR1 is GTSNPN and CDR2 is SVGIG (reference sequence). The CDR3 runs 14 residues. CDR3 sequence reads: CAWSPGLAMETQYF. CDR3 in DNA: TGTGCCTGGAGTCCGGGACTAGCGATGGAGACCCAGTACTTC.

The chain has TRBV29-1 and TRBJ1-1, with D unresolved. The CDR3 loop spans 15 amino acids. V was clipped by 4 bases and J by 5 bases, with 20 bases between them. From germline, CDR1 is SQVTM and CDR2 ANQGSEA. The CDR3 protein is CSVAFSLRMETEAFF. In DNA, the CDR3 is TGCAGCGTTGCTTTTTCCCTCAGGATGGAAACTGAAGCTTTCTTT.

This clone appeared a single time. The chain combines TRBV7-3 with TRBJ2-1; a possible D gene is TRBD2 (5 bases). Germline-derived CDR1 and CDR2 are SGHTA and FQGTGA. The V and J ends lost 3 bases and 5 bases respectively, with 11 bases between them. The length of the CDR3 is 14 residues. CDR3 loop: CASSLGDGHNEQFF. CDR3 in DNA: TGTGCCAGCAGCTTGGGAGACGGTCACAATGAGCAGTTCTTC.

V gene TRBV5-1 combines with J gene TRBJ1-3, with 12 bases lining up with TRBD1. The CDR3 covers 16 residues. With V trimmed by 3 bases and J by 4 bases, 5 bases remained unmatched. Germline V gives CDR1 SGHRS, CDR2 YFSETQ. The CDR3 DNA reads as TGCGCCAGCAGCTCGGGACAGGGGGCGAGGGGAAACACCATATATTTT. As protein: CASSSGQGARGNTIYF.

The chain has TRBV7-8 and TRBJ2-1; 11 bases match TRBD1. CDR1 and CDR2 from the germline V gene are SGHVS and FQNEAQ. This CDR3 comprises 17 residues. V was clipped by 5 bases and J by 4 bases; unmatched bases: 10. CDR3 loop: CASSVHRDRGRYNEQFF. The CDR3 nucleotides are TGTGCCAGCAGCGTACACCGGGACAGGGGGAGATACAATGAGCAGTTCTTC.

The chain uses TRBV29-1 and TRBJ1-4; the D is unclear. In germline, CDR1 is SQVTM, CDR2 ANQGSEA. The CDR3 totals 15 residues. V was pared by 7 bases and J by 0 bases, with 15 bases between. The CDR3 DNA sequence: TGCAGCGCCGCTCTCGGGAGTGCAACTAATGAAAAACTGTTTTTT. The encoded protein is CSAALGSATNEKLFF.

The chain carries TRBV6-5 and TRBJ1-3; D is uncertain. This CDR3 comprises 14 residues. Trimming left V 5 bases short and J 3 bases short, with 11 bases between. The V gene's germline CDR1 is MNHEY and CDR2 SVGAGI. This CDR3 reads CASSTLGIGNTIYF. The CDR3 region has the DNA TGTGCCAGCAGTACCCTCGGGATTGGAAACACCATATATTTT.

The chain combines TRBV7-2 with TRBJ2-6, with D possibly TRBD1 on 6 matching bases. Germline V gives CDR1 SGHTA, CDR2 FQGNSA. V was clipped by 5 bases and J by 3 bases, with 11 bases between them. There are 15 residues in the CDR3. The CDR3 sequence: CASSRGHHGANVLTF. CDR3 DNA sequence: TGTGCCAGCAGCAGGGGACACCATGGGGCCAACGTCCTGACTTTC.

The V call is TRBV5-5, the J call TRBJ2-5, with D possibly matching TRBD1 (5 bases). Trimming took off 0 bases at V and 5 bases at J, with 11 bases between the two ends. Per germline, CDR1 SGHKS and CDR2 YYEKEE (reference sequence). The CDR3 runs 14 residues. CDR3 nucleotides: TGTGCCAGCAGCTTGGGGCAGGGTATGGAGACCCAGTACTTC. Translated, it gives CASSLGQGMETQYF.

The chain has TRBV5-8 and TRBJ2-7, with TRBD1 identical over 9 bases. The germline V gene encodes CDR1 SGHTS and CDR2 YDEGEE. The CDR3 consists of 18 residues. V was clipped by 4 bases and J by 1 base; unmatched bases: 15. As DNA, the CDR3 is TGTGCCAGCAGCCCTGTCGACAGGGGGGGCCCCATTTCCTACGAGCAGTACTTC. Translating gives CASSPVDRGGPISYEQYF.